In its sample, the clone carrying this T cell receptor beta chain was seen a few times. This sample stems from a study of cytomegalovirus exposure and HLA in healthy donors. With 60 Vbeta and 13 Jbeta primers, the PCR was carried out. Using immunoSEQ multiplex PCR, the repertoire was profiled, and TCRdb retains in-frame clones only, with some absent. The sample consists of under 150,000 clones, 82% of them appearing once. This receptor was identified in a male donor in good health and CMV-seronegative. Sequenced material: PBMCs.

CDR3: CASSPEAEAFF. The CDR3 nucleotides are TGTGCCAGCAGCCCCGAGGCTGAAGCTTTCTTT. This chain links TRBV6-6 with TRBJ1-1; D is ambiguous. Trimming took 6 bases from V and 6 from J, leaving 8 bases between them. Germline assignment: CDR1 MNHNY and CDR2 SVGAGI (reference sequence). The CDR3 runs 11 residues.